This entry describes one TCR beta chain. These data are taken from a study of blood T cell repertoires in COVID-19. Study details: COVID-19 samples, acute and convalescent, were from the United States, Italy and Spain. Sample material is recorded as cDNA or gDNA derived from T cells, B-cell-depleted T cells, or PBMCs.

Seattle researchers signed up patients amid active infection and tracked them longitudinally. As originally analysed: Amplified reference gene primers provided the basis for estimating nucleated cell counts. The table came from immunoSEQ multiplex PCR; TCRdb's copy has only in-frame clones and leaves some out. V, J and clone size were drawn from that table, and D and trimming were deduced from the DNA. The data hold approximately 150,000 clones, with about 83% observed a single time. Trimming took off 4 bases at V and 4 bases at J, with 14 bases between the two ends. The CDR3 runs 16 residues. CDR1 is MGHDK and CDR2 is SYGVNS in the germline V gene.

The TCR was taken from a woman older than 75 with COVID-19, enrolled during active disease. The genes are TRBV25-1 and TRBJ1-6, with D possibly being TRBD1 (5 bases). Source material: peripheral blood. The CDR3 reads CASSGAGPFYNSPLHF. The DNA of the CDR3 is TGTGCCAGCAGTGGGGCAGGGCCTTTTTATAATTCACCCCTCCACTTT.